The clone carrying this T cell receptor beta chain came up many times. Its antigen is as yet unknown. RNA transcripts were the template, and TCR beta CDR3 regions were amplified from them. HTBI primers were employed in first-round RT-PCR, then a second-round multiplex PCR followed. MiXCR was run by TCRdb on the multiplex PCR reads, yielding one entry per CDR3 protein. Altogether about 420,000 distinct CDR3 sequences are present, under 25% being singletons, with the ten largest covering roughly 3%. This sample is drawn from a study of Graves' ophthalmopathy and Graves' hyperthyroidism. On the study more broadly: Peripheral blood (taken before any treatment) was collected at initial diagnosis.

The CDR3 is 14 residues long. V dropped 5 bases and J dropped 2 bases, with 12 bases sitting between them. Germline lookup yields CDR1 SGHVS and CDR2 FNYEAQ. General study points: A 13-signature model separated ophthalmopathy from stable hyperthyroidism, around 90% sensitivity, approximately 84% specificity.

This receptor was identified in a woman younger than 30 with stable Graves' hyperthyroidism. The sequencing input was peripheral blood. The V and J genes are TRBV7-6 and TRBJ2-5, with TRBD1 as a possible D gene (6 bases). As DNA, the CDR3 is TGTGCCAGCAGCCGAGGGGGTGAACAAGAGACCCAGTACTTC. This encodes CASSRGGEQETQYF.